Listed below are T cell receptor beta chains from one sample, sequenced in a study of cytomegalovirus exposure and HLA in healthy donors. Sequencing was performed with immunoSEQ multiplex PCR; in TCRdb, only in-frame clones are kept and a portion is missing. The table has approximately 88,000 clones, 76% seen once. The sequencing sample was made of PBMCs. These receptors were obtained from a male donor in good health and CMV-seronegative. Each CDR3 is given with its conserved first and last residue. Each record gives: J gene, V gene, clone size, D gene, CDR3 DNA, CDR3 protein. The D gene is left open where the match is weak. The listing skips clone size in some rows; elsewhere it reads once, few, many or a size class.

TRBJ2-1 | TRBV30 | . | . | TGTGCCTGGAGTACCGACAGCTACAATGAGCAGTTCTTC | CAWSTDSYNEQFF
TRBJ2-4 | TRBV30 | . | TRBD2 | TGTGCCTGGAGTCCCCAGCGGGGGGGAGACATTCAGTACTTC | CAWSPQRGGDIQYF
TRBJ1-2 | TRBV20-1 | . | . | TGCAGTGCTCCCATCCGGGGCTACACCTTC | CSAPIRGYTF
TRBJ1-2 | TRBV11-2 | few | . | TGTGCCAGCAGCTTAAAAGGGAGGAGCTATGGCTACACCTTC | CASSLKGRSYGYTF
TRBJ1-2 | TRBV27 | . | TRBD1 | TGTGCCAGCAGTATTCGGACAGGAGCTAACTATGGCTACACCTTC | CASSIRTGANYGYTF
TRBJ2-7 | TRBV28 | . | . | TGTGCCAGCAGTTTATGGACGGGATCCTACTCCTACGAGCAGTACTTC | CASSLWTGSYSYEQYF
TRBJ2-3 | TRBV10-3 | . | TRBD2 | TGTGCCATCGGACTAGCGGGAGCAGATACGCAGTATTTT | CAIGLAGADTQYF
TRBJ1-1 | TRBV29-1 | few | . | TGCAGCGTTGATGCCCGACTGCGGGCTTTCTTT | CSVDARLRAFF
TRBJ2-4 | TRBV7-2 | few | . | TGTGCCAGCAGCTCAGGGGCGGTCAAAAACATTCAGTACTTC | CASSSGAVKNIQYF
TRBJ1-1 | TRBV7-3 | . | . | TGTGCCAGCAGCGTTCAGGGCACTGAAGCTTTCTTT | CASSVQGTEAFF
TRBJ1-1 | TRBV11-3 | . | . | TGTGCCAGCAGCCCCTATCTGGGGGGTGAAGCTTTCTTT | CASSPYLGGEAFF
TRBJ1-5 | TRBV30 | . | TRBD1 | TGTGCCTGGAGTCAAACAGGGGGTAGCAATCAGCCCCAGCATTTT | CAWSQTGGSNQPQHF
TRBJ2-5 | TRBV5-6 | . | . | TGTGCCAGCAGCTTGGACAGGGCGGAGACCCAGTACTTC | CASSLDRAETQYF
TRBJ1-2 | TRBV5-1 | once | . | TGCGCCAGCAGCCCCGGCGGGGTCCTAGGGGACTATGGCTACACCTTC | CASSPGGVLGDYGYTF
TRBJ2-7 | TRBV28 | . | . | TGTGCCAGCAGTCCTGACAGTTCCTTCTACGAGCAGTACTTC | CASSPDSSFYEQYF
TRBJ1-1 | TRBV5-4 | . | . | TGTGCCAGCAGCTCCGGCGGGTTCTCGGAGGACACTGAAGCTTTCTTT | CASSSGGFSEDTEAFF
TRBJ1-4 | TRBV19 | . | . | TGTGCCAGTAGTACCCCGGGGGTCACTAATGAAAAACTGTTTTTT | CASSTPGVTNEKLFF